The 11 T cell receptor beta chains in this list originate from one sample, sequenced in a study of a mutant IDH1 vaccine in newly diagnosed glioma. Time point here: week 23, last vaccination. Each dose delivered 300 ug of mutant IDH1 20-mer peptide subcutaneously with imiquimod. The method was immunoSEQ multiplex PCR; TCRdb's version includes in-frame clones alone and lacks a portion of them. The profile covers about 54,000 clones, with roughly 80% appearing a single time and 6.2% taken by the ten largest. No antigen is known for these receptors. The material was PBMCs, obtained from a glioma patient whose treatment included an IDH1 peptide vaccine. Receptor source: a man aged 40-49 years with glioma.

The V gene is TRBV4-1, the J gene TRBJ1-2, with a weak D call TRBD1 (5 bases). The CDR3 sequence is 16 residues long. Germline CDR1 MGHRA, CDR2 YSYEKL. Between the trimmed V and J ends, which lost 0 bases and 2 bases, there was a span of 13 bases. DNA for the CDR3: TGCGCCAGCAGCCAAGAGGGGGTCAACGGGAACTATGGCTACACCTTC. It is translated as CASSQEGVNGNYGYTF.

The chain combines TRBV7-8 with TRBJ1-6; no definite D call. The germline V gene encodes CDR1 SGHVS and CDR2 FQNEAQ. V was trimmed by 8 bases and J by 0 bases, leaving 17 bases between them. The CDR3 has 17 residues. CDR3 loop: CASGASVQFSYNSPLHF. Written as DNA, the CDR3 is TGTGCCAGCGGAGCCTCCGTACAGTTCTCCTATAATTCACCCCTCCACTTT.

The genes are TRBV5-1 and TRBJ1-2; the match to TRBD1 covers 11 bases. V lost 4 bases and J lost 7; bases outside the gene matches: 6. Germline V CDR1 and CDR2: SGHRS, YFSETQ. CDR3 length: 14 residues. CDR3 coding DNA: TGCGCCAGCAGCCCGGGACAGGGGGAAGTTGGCTACACCTTC. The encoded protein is CASSPGQGEVGYTF.

CDR3 nucleotide sequence: TGTGCCAGCAGCTTGGGGACAGGGACGAGGGAGCAGTTCTTC. This gives the protein CASSLGTGTREQFF. The V call is TRBV5-4, the J call TRBJ2-1; TRBD1 matches 8 bases. After removal of 0 bases from V and 10 bases from J, the junction contained 6 bases not matched to a gene. Per germline, CDR1 SGHNT and CDR2 YYREEE (reference sequence). There are 14 residues in the CDR3. Together with reference TRBV5-4 and TRBJ2-1, the CDR3 gives the full variable domain: ETGVTQSPTHLIKTRGQQVTLRCSSQSGHNTVSWYQQALGQGPQFIFQYYREEENGRGNFPPRFSGLQFPNYSSELNVNALELDDSALYLCASSLGTGTREQFFGPGTRLTVL.

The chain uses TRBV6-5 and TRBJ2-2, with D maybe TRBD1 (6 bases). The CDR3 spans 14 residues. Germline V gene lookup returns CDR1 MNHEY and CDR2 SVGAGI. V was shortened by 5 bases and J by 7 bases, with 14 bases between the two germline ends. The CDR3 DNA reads TGTGCCAGCAGTCTCCCGGGACAAGGCGGGGAGCTGTTTTTT. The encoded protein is CASSLPGQGGELFF.

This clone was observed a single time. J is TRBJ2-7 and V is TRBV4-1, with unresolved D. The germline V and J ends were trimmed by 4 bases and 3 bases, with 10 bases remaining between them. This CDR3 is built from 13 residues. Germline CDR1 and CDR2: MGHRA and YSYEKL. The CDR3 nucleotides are TGCGCCAGCAGCCTGCGCGGCGGCTACGAGCAGTACTTC. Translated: CASSLRGGYEQYF.

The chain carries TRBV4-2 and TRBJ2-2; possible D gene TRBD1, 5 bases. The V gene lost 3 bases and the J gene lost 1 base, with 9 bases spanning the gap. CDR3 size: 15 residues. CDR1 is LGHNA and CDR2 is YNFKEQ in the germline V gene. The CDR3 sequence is CASSQSDKNTGELFF. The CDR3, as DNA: TGTGCCAGCAGCCAGTCGGACAAGAACACCGGGGAGCTGTTTTTT.

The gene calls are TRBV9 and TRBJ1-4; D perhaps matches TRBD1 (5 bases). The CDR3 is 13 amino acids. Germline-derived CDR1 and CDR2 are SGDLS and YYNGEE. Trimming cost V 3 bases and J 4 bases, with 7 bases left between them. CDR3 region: CASSGQLNEKLFF. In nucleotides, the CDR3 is TGTGCCAGCAGCGGACAGCTTAATGAAAAACTGTTTTTT.

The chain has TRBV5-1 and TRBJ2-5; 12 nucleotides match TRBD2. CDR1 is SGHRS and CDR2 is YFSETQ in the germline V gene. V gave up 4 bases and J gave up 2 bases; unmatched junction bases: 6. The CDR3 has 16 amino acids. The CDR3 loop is CASSPGLAGLQETQYF. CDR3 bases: TGCGCCAGCAGCCCAGGACTAGCGGGGTTACAAGAGACCCAGTACTTC.

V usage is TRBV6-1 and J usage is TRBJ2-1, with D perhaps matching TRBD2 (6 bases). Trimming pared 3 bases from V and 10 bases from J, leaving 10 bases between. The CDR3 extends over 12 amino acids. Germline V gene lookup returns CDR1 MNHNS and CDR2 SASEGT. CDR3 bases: TGTGCCAGCAGTGATACTAGCCTGGAGCAGTTCTTC. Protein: CASSDTSLEQFF.

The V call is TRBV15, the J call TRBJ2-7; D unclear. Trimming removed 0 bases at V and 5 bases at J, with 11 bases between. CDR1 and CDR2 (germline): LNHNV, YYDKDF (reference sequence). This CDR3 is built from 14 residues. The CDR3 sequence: CATSREEPKDEQYF. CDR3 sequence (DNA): TGTGCCACCAGCAGAGAGGAACCGAAGGACGAGCAGTACTTC. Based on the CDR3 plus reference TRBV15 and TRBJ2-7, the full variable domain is DAMVIQNPRYQVTQFGKPVTLSCSQTLNHNVMYWYQQKSSQAPKLLFHYYDKDFNNEADTPDNFQSRRPNTSFCFLDIRSPGLGDTAMYLCATSREEPKDEQYFGPGTRLTVT.